This entry lists 29 T cell receptor beta chains sequenced from one sample in a study of response to subunit inactivated influenza vaccine. MiXCR, run by TCRdb on the RT-PCR reads, gives a single entry per CDR3 protein. The data contain 560,000 or so distinct CDR3 sequences, around 8% of them singletons. Sample: PBMCs from blood, taken about 23 months after vaccination. These receptors originate from a man between 50 and 69 years old who received an inactivated influenza vaccine.

This chain connects TRBV12-3 or TRBV12-4 to TRBJ1-1, with D hard to call. The V gene lost 0 bases and the J gene lost 7 bases, with 12 bases spanning the gap. This CDR3 has 14 residues. This chain's CDR3 is CASSLASARGEAFF. The CDR3 DNA reads TGTGCCAGCAGTTTAGCCTCCGCGCGCGGTGAAGCTTTCTTT.

This clonotype was seen ten or more times. This rearrangement joins TRBV30 to TRBJ1-6, with a tentative D call TRBD1 (6 bases). Germline V gene sequence: CDR1 GTSNPN, CDR2 SVGIG (reference sequence). This CDR3 comprises 14 residues. V was clipped by 3 bases and J by 15 bases, with 21 bases between them. In DNA, the CDR3 is TGTGCCTGGAGGAATTGGCAGGGACAAAAGGACCTCCACTTT. It encodes CAWRNWQGQKDLHF.

The chain has TRBV6-5 and TRBJ2-5; D uncertain. V was clipped by 2 bases and J by 6 bases, with 4 bases between them. The germline CDR1 and CDR2 sequences are MNHEY and SVGAGI. CDR3 length: 11 amino acids. The CDR3 DNA reads as TGTGCCAGCAGTTACGAAAAGACCCAGTACTTC. Protein sequence: CASSYEKTQYF.

The chain combines TRBV3-1 with TRBJ1-2; D unclear. This CDR3 is 15 amino acids long. Deletions cut 1 base from V and 2 bases from J, with 11 bases between. Germline V gives CDR1 LGHDT, CDR2 YNNKEL (reference sequence). The CDR3 sequence: CASSQAGKGNYGYTF. CDR3 DNA: TGTGCCAGCAGCCAAGCCGGCAAGGGAAACTATGGCTACACCTTC.

This clonotype has at least ten counts. The V call is TRBV12-3 or TRBV12-4, the J call TRBJ1-6; possibly TRBD1 for D (5 bases). The CDR3 is 18 residues long. With 2 bases removed from V and 0 bases from J, the gap between germline ends came to 14 bases. The CDR3 DNA follows: TGTGCCAGCAGTTTAAGGTTGGGGGGGAGCTCCTATAATTCACCCCTCCACTTT. The encoded protein is CASSLRLGGSSYNSPLHF.

This clonotype appeared many times. The V call is TRBV27, the J call TRBJ2-2, with 9 bases matching TRBD2. The ends lost 6 bases at V and 4 bases at J; junction bases unmatched: 6. CDR3 length equals 15 residues. The germline V gene has CDR1 MNHEY and CDR2 SMNVEV (reference sequence). In DNA form, the CDR3 reads TGTGCCAGCAGGAATAGCGGGGGAGGCACCGGGGAGCTGTTTTTT. It yields the protein CASRNSGGGTGELFF.

The chain employs TRBV7-3 and TRBJ2-3, with 10 positions matching TRBD2. The CDR3 has 14 residues. Per the germline V gene, CDR1 is SGHTA and CDR2 is FQGTGA. V lost 5 bases, J lost 6 bases, and 5 bases stayed unmatched. CDR3 coding DNA: TGTGCCAGCAGCCGTAGCGGGAGGTGGGATACGCAGTATTTT. Encoded protein: CASSRSGRWDTQYF. Complete variable domain (other parts from reference TRBV7-3 and TRBJ2-3): GAGVSQTPSNKVTEKGKYVELRCDPISGHTALYWYRQSLGQGPEFLIYFQGTGAADDSGLPNDRFFAVRPEGSVSTLKIQRTERGDSAVYLCASSRSGRWDTQYFGPGTRLTVL.

The rearrangement joins TRBV13 to TRBJ2-7, with TRBD2 as a possible D gene (5 bases). Germline-derived CDR1 and CDR2 are PRHDT and FYEKMQ (reference sequence). Trimming removed 5 bases at V and 3 bases at J, with 20 bases between. This CDR3 region has 16 residues. The CDR3 protein is CASSPPGIGPNYEQYF. CDR3 in DNA: TGTGCCAGCAGCCCTCCCGGGATTGGGCCCAACTACGAGCAGTACTTC.

In its sample, this clonotype was seen a few times. CDR3 sequence (DNA): TGTGCCAGCAGTTTATCTGTTACTAAATTCGAAGCTTTCTTT. Its protein product is CASSLSVTKFEAFF. The chain carries TRBV28 and TRBJ1-1; unclear D gene. This CDR3 region has 14 residues. V lost 1 base, J lost 8 bases, and 14 bases lay in between. Germline CDR1 MDHEN, CDR2 SYDVKM.

This clonotype was recorded at least ten times. V is TRBV5-1 and J is TRBJ2-3, with TRBD1 as a possible D gene (5 bases). Germline V gene sequence: CDR1 SGHRS, CDR2 YFSETQ. This CDR3 has 13 amino acids. V was cut by 0 bases and J by 4 bases, with 6 bases left in between. CDR3 in DNA: TGCGCCAGCAGCTTGGAAGGGGCAGATACGCAGTATTTT. It yields the protein CASSLEGADTQYF. Together with reference TRBV5-1 and TRBJ2-3, the CDR3 gives the full variable domain: KAGVTQTPRYLIKTRGQQVTLSCSPISGHRSVSWYQQTPGQGLQFLFEYFSETQRNKGNFPGRFSGRQFSNSRSEMNVSTLELGDSALYLCASSLEGADTQYFGPGTRLTVL.

This rearrangement joins TRBV28 to TRBJ2-1, with D possibly called TRBD1 or TRBD2 (5 bases each). The CDR3 is 18 amino acids. Germline lookup yields CDR1 MDHEN and CDR2 SYDVKM. The germline V and J ends were trimmed by 5 bases and 5 bases, with 25 bases remaining between them. The chain's CDR3 is CASSLPQRGRARNNEQFF. CDR3 bases: TGTGCCAGCAGTCTTCCCCAACGGGGACGAGCGCGAAACAATGAGCAGTTCTTC.

This clonotype was seen repeatedly, ten times or more. The chain combines TRBV5-1 with TRBJ2-5; tentatively, D is TRBD2 (5 bases). This CDR3 comprises 18 residues. The germline V and J ends were trimmed by 4 bases and 3 bases, with 25 bases remaining between them. The germline gives CDR1 SGHRS, CDR2 YFSETQ. The CDR3 reads CASSPGIYNSGAKETQYF. The CDR3 coding sequence is TGCGCCAGCAGCCCGGGGATTTATAACAGCGGAGCGAAAGAGACCCAGTACTTC.

This clonotype was detected a few times. V gene TRBV3-1 combines with J gene TRBJ2-1; D is perhaps TRBD1 (7 bases). This CDR3 has 15 residues. In germline, CDR1 is LGHDT, CDR2 YNNKEL (reference sequence). Trimming took 4 bases from V and 4 from J, leaving 14 bases between them. CDR3 in amino acids: CASSPSRGAYNEQFF. The DNA for the CDR3 is TGTGCCAGCAGCCCGAGCAGGGGGGCTTACAATGAGCAGTTCTTC.

This clonotype was seen only a few times. The V gene is TRBV7-2, the J gene TRBJ2-7; D not resolved. Trimming cost V 5 bases and J 6 bases, with 14 bases left between them. The CDR3 is 13 amino acids. CDR1 SGHTA and CDR2 FQGNSA come from the germline V gene. The CDR3 reads CASSLSTASEQYF. In DNA form, the CDR3 reads TGTGCCAGCAGCCTAAGCACGGCGTCCGAGCAGTACTTC.

The chain recombines TRBV5-1 with TRBJ2-1; tentatively, D is TRBD1 (6 bases). The CDR3 loop spans 15 amino acids. Looked up from germline, CDR1 is SGHRS and CDR2 is YFSETQ. Trimming cost V 4 bases and J 2 bases, with 13 bases left between them. DNA for the CDR3: TGCGCCAGCAGCCCTCGGGCAGGGGCCTACAATGAGCAGTTCTTC. The encoded protein is CASSPRAGAYNEQFF.

This chain links TRBV6-5 with TRBJ2-7; TRBD2 matches at 10 bases. V gave up 0 bases and J gave up 2 bases; unmatched junction bases: 1. This CDR3 is 15 amino acids long. Germline lookup yields CDR1 MNHEY and CDR2 SVGAGI. CDR3 nucleotide sequence: TGTGCCAGCAGTTACTCTCTAGCGGGAGCCTACGAGCAGTACTTC. Translating gives CASSYSLAGAYEQYF.

This clonotype turned up a few times. CDR3 residues: CSVGLTGNQPQHF. CDR3 coding DNA: TGCAGCGTTGGTCTCACGGGCAATCAGCCCCAGCATTTT. This chain uses TRBV29-1 with TRBJ1-5; D remains ambiguous. Trimming stripped 4 bases from V and 2 bases from J, with 9 bases between. Germline assignment: CDR1 SQVTM and CDR2 ANQGSEA. CDR3 size: 13 residues.

This clonotype was seen repeatedly, ten times or more. The V call is TRBV7-2, the J call TRBJ2-2; D is perhaps TRBD2 (6 bases). The V gene lost 2 bases and the J gene lost 3 bases, with 16 bases spanning the gap. Germline CDR1 reads SGHTA; CDR2 reads FQGNSA. This CDR3 contains 17 residues. The CDR3 sequence: CASSLRKGWEDTGELFF. In nucleotides, the CDR3 is TGTGCCAGCAGCTTACGAAAGGGGTGGGAGGACACCGGGGAGCTGTTTTTT.

The chain couples TRBV28 to TRBJ2-7; D is possibly TRBD1 (6 bases). Trimming shortened V by 3 bases and J by 5 bases, and 14 bases separated the two germline ends. This CDR3 region has 14 residues. CDR1 MDHEN and CDR2 SYDVKM come from the germline V gene. CDR3 nucleotide sequence: TGTGCCAGCAGTTTTGCTACAGGGACCCACGAGCAGTACTTC. This translates into CASSFATGTHEQYF. Looking up the rest from reference TRBV28 and TRBJ2-7 gives the full variable domain: DVKVTQSSRYLVKRTGEKVFLECVQDMDHENMFWYRQDPGLGLRLIYFSYDVKMKEKGDIPEGYSVSREKKERFSLILESASTNQTSMYLCASSFATGTHEQYFGPGTRLTVT.

In this sample, this clonotype turned up a few times. The chain is built from TRBV6-1 and TRBJ2-5; TRBD1 matches 9 bases. The trim removed 4 bases at V and 4 bases at J, leaving 10 bases unmatched. Germline CDR1 is MNHNS and CDR2 is SASEGT. The CDR3 has 16 amino acids. In DNA, the CDR3 is TGTGCCAGCAGTGGCCATTCCGGGACAGGGACAGAGACCCAGTACTTC. Amino acid sequence: CASSGHSGTGTETQYF.

This clonotype was counted between two and nine times. The chain uses TRBV7-9 and TRBJ2-2, with 13 bases matching TRBD2. Germline trimming cut 3 bases from V and 6 bases from J; bases unmatched to any gene: 7. The CDR3 runs to 17 residues. Per germline, CDR1 SEHNR and CDR2 FQNEAQ (reference sequence). The DNA for the CDR3 is TGTGCCAGCAGCTTGCGCCTGGGACTAGCGGGACCCGGGGAGCTGTTTTTT. This encodes CASSLRLGLAGPGELFF.

This clonotype was detected ten times or more. The V gene is TRBV4-2, the J gene TRBJ1-1; tentatively, D is TRBD1 (5 bases). CDR1 and CDR2 from the germline V gene are LGHNA and YNFKEQ. The CDR3 contains 15 residues. The V end was cut by 3 bases, the J end by 0 bases, with 11 bases between. CDR3 in amino acids: CASSQPGPMNTEAFF. The CDR3 DNA is TGTGCCAGCAGCCAGCCGGGACCCATGAACACTGAAGCTTTCTTT.

This clonotype was detected many times. The chain is built from TRBV10-3 and TRBJ2-7; no definite D call. CDR1 is ENHRY, CDR2 SYGVKD, per germline. The CDR3 contains 14 residues. V was trimmed by 3 bases and J by 0 bases, leaving 9 bases between them. The CDR3 sequence: CAISDKASSYEQYF. DNA for the CDR3: TGTGCCATCAGTGATAAGGCGAGCTCCTACGAGCAGTACTTC.

This clonotype was seen at least ten times. The gene calls are TRBV5-1 and TRBJ2-3, with TRBD1 matching over 8 bases. V trimming: 4 bases; J trimming: 9 bases; junction bases outside the gene matches: 10. This CDR3 region has 14 residues. In germline, CDR1 is SGHRS, CDR2 YFSETQ. This CDR3 reads CASSPDRDTLTQYF. In DNA, the CDR3 is TGCGCCAGCAGCCCGGACAGGGACACTTTAACGCAGTATTTT. Supplemented by reference TRBV5-1 and TRBJ2-3, the full variable domain reads KAGVTQTPRYLIKTRGQQVTLSCSPISGHRSVSWYQQTPGQGLQFLFEYFSETQRNKGNFPGRFSGRQFSNSRSEMNVSTLELGDSALYLCASSPDRDTLTQYFGPGTRLTVL.

V gene TRBV4-1 combines with J gene TRBJ1-4, with a tentative D call TRBD1 (5 bases). The ends were cut back, 5 bases at V and 8 bases at J, with 18 bases in the middle. The CDR3 length is 15 residues. The V gene's germline CDR1 is MGHRA and CDR2 YSYEKL. For the CDR3, the DNA is TGCGCCAGCAGCGGAACTGGGGCAGGGCGGGAAAAACTGTTTTTT. Encoded protein: CASSGTGAGREKLFF.

The chain links TRBV7-3 to TRBJ2-2, with D perhaps matching TRBD1 (6 bases). Looked up from germline, CDR1 is SGHTA and CDR2 is FQGTGA. The CDR3 is 13 residues long. V was shortened by 6 bases and J by 7 bases, with 12 bases between the two germline ends. The CDR3 nucleotides read TGTGCCAGCAGTTCGCAGGGGATCGGGGAGCTGTTTTTT. As protein: CASSSQGIGELFF. Full variable domain (outside the CDR3, taken from reference TRBV7-3 and TRBJ2-2): GAGVSQTPSNKVTEKGKYVELRCDPISGHTALYWYRQSLGQGPEFLIYFQGTGAADDSGLPNDRFFAVRPEGSVSTLKIQRTERGDSAVYLCASSSQGIGELFFGEGSRLTVL.

CDR3 bases: TGCAGTGCTAGAACGGCGCCAGATACGCAGTATTTT. It encodes CSARTAPDTQYF. The chain recombines TRBV20-1 with TRBJ2-3; no clear D gene. Germline CDR1 reads DFQATT; CDR2 reads SNEGSKA (reference sequence). This CDR3 region has 12 residues. With 2 bases removed from V and 4 bases from J, the gap between germline ends came to 7 bases.

In its sample, this clonotype was seen a few times. As DNA, the CDR3 is TGTGCCAGCAGCTTAGGATATGGCGGGGGATACGAGCAGTACTTC. Its protein is CASSLGYGGGYEQYF. V usage is TRBV7-2 and J usage is TRBJ2-7, with TRBD2 matching over 7 bases. Germline CDR1 SGHTA, CDR2 FQGNSA. CDR3 length: 15 amino acids. V was clipped by 1 base and J by 4 bases; unmatched bases: 7. The complete variable domain, with remaining parts taken from reference TRBV7-2 and TRBJ2-7, reads GAGVSQSPSNKVTEKGKDVELRCDPISGHTALYWYRQSLGQGLEFLIYFQGNSAPDKSGLPSDRFSAERTGGSVSTLTIQRTQQEDSAVYLCASSLGYGGGYEQYFGPGTRLTVT.

The sample holds a few counts of this clonotype. V and J are TRBV12-3 or TRBV12-4 and TRBJ2-5; tentatively, D is TRBD1 (6 bases). V lost 4 bases and J lost 1, with 13 bases in between. The CDR3 sequence is 15 residues long. The CDR3, as DNA: TGTGCCAGCAGTTCTGACAGGAGGTCCCAAGAGACCCAGTACTTC. Protein product: CASSSDRRSQETQYF.